This T cell receptor beta chain was retrieved from a study of blood T cell repertoires in COVID-19. Study as a whole: COVID-19 samples, acute and convalescent, were from the United States, Italy and Spain. In each case, the material was cDNA or gDNA derived from T cells, B-cell-depleted T cells, or PBMCs.

Per the authors' pipeline: Counts of nucleated cells, estimated from reference gene primer amplification, were obtained. Profiling relied on immunoSEQ multiplex PCR, and the TCRdb table lists in-frame clones only, not all of them. The DNA gave D and trimming, while V, J and clone size come from that table. The top ten clones hold 2.5% to 3% of a sample with 250,000 to 300,000 clones, about 76% of them seen once. The germline V and J ends were trimmed by 4 bases and 7 bases, with 17 bases remaining between them. CDR3 length: 15 residues. Germline lookup yields CDR1 SGHRS and CDR2 YFSETQ. This clonotype was sampled from a woman in her sixties or seventies with active or convalescent COVID-19. Sequencing was performed on peripheral blood. The V and J genes are TRBV5-1 and TRBJ1-4; a weak D match, TRBD1 (6 bases). The CDR3 spells CASSQTGSVGEKLFF. The CDR3 region has the DNA TGCGCCAGCAGCCAAACAGGGAGTGTCGGTGAAAAACTGTTTTTT.